This TCR beta chain was documented in a study of blood T cell repertoires in COVID-19. Study summary: Acute and convalescent COVID-19 specimens originated in the United States, Italy and Spain. T cells, B-cell-depleted T cells, or PBMCs provided the cDNA or gDNA that served as material.

Generated by immunoSEQ multiplex PCR, the TCRdb table keeps only in-frame clones and is missing some. The sample consists of more than 200,000 clones, about 88% of them appearing once. Trimming cost V 1 base and J 2 bases, with 11 bases left between them. Germline CDR1 SGHDN, CDR2 FVKESK. The CDR3 totals 15 residues. V gene TRBV14 combines with J gene TRBJ1-2, with D maybe TRBD1 (5 bases). The source material was peripheral blood. This sequence was found in a woman between 55 and 75 years old with COVID-19, enrolled during active disease. The CDR3 bases are TGTGCCAGCAGCCAAGTTCGGGGGGGGAACTATGGCTACACCTTC. Its translation: CASSQVRGGNYGYTF.